This T cell receptor (beta chain) was sequenced in a study of regulatory T cells in long-lasting Graves disease. The study, taken as a whole, reports: Less diverse TCR repertoires were seen in persistent Graves' patients than in newly diagnosed ones. Persistent cases favored TRBV28, TRBJ1-2 and TRBJ2-5.

The TCR beta library used iRepertoire HTBI primers with Arm-PCR amplification of CDR3. MiXCR was run by TCRdb on the multiplex PCR reads, yielding one entry per CDR3 protein. Counted here are 350,000 to 450,000 distinct CDR3 sequences, less than 25% occurring once; the ten biggest clones make up roughly 20%. In this sample, this clonotype turned up many times. The antigen remains unidentified. There are 14 residues in the CDR3. Germline V lookup: CDR1 SGHRS, CDR2 YFSETQ. With 4 bases removed from V and 1 base from J, the gap between germline ends came to 10 bases. As for time point: persistent/refractory GD, antithyroid drugs over 5 years with positive TRAb. PBMC RNA was the source of the TCR library. Patients were from an endocrinology department in Xi'an, China.

The source was peripheral blood mononuclear cells (PBMCs), collected when the disease was refractory, from a patient treated with antithyroid drugs. The V gene is TRBV5-1, the J gene TRBJ2-3; D unresolved. This sequence originates from a female donor with Graves disease. This CDR3 reads CASSPPSGTDTQYF. CDR3 nucleotides: TGCGCCAGCAGCCCCCCGTCGGGCACAGATACGCAGTATTTT.